The 26 T cell receptor beta chains given below trace back to one sample, sequenced in a study of CDR3 diversity in severe acne. TCRdb processed the PCR reads anew with MiXCR; each CDR3 protein has one entry. The sample includes around 94,000 distinct CDR3 sequences, around 53% seen only once; the top ten take about an eighth. The sample comprised blood. The receptors were sampled from a male donor with acne.

This clonotype was recorded many times. The rearrangement joins TRBV25-1 to TRBJ2-2; D tentatively reads TRBD1 or TRBD2 (5 bases each). Germline CDR1 reads MGHDK; CDR2 reads SYGVNS. CDR3 length: 12 residues. V dropped 8 bases and J dropped 7 bases, with 11 bases sitting between them. CDR3 loop: CASQGAGGELFF. CDR3 nucleotides: TGTGCCAGCCAGGGAGCCGGCGGGGAGCTGTTTTTT.

This chain uses TRBV10-3 with TRBJ2-5; TRBD1 is a possible D gene (6 bases). Per germline, CDR1 ENHRY and CDR2 SYGVKD. The CDR3 sequence is 14 residues long. Here the CDR3 DNA reads TGTGAACCATCGGTGAGGACAGTCTCCGAGACCCAGTACTTC. Amino acids: CEPSVRTVSETQYF.

This clonotype showed up many times. The V call is TRBV14, the J call TRBJ2-1; TRBD2 matches at 12 bases. V lost 4 bases to trimming and J lost 5 bases; unmatched junction nucleotides: 9. This CDR3 has 17 residues. Germline CDR1 reads SGHDN; CDR2 reads FVKESK. CDR3 loop: CASSPLLGLAGDNEQFF. The CDR3 coding sequence is TGTGCCAGCAGCCCTTTATTGGGACTAGCGGGCGACAATGAGCAGTTCTTC.

The chain carries TRBV10-1 and TRBJ1-1; D might be TRBD1 (6 bases). The germline V gene has CDR1 WNHNN and CDR2 SYGVQD (reference sequence). This CDR3 region has 14 residues. V was cut by 2 bases and J by 4 bases, with 11 bases left in between. The CDR3 reads CASSEVRGVTEAFF. DNA of the CDR3: TGCGCCAGCAGTGAGGTCAGGGGAGTCACTGAAGCTTTCTTT.

This clonotype was counted between two and nine times. CDR3 amino acids: CASRPRIDTQYF. CDR3 in DNA: TGTGCCAGCAGACCCCGGATCGATACGCAGTATTTT. This sequence joins TRBV28 and TRBJ2-3; D not certain. V lost 6 bases and J 6 bases, leaving 10 bases between the germline ends. This CDR3 comprises 12 residues. CDR1 and CDR2 from the germline V gene are MDHEN and SYDVKM.

At least ten counts were recorded for this clonotype. V gene TRBV6-5 combines with J gene TRBJ2-7; D is perhaps TRBD1 (5 bases). In germline, CDR1 is MNHEY, CDR2 SVGAGI. The CDR3 length is 15 residues. Trimming left V 5 bases short and J 5 bases short, with 19 bases between. The CDR3 coding sequence is TGTGCCAGCAGTCCTATGTCAGGGAAGAGCAACGAGCAGTACGTC. It is translated as CASSPMSGKSNEQYV.

This clonotype has just a few counts. The CDR3 sequence is CATSQGTGYNEQYF. CDR3 nucleotide sequence: TGTGCCACCAGTCAGGGGACAGGGTATAACGAGCAGTACTTC. This chain links TRBV7-9 with TRBJ2-7; 9 bases fit TRBD1. The CDR3 has 14 amino acids. J gave up 5 bases and V 10 bases, and 12 bases lay outside the gene matches. Germline CDR1 is SEHNR and CDR2 is FQNEAQ (reference sequence).

This clonotype was seen repeatedly, ten times or more. V and J are TRBV10-2 and TRBJ2-7; 11 positions match TRBD2. The CDR3 spans 16 residues. From germline, CDR1 is WSHSY and CDR2 SAAADI. V gave up 6 bases and J gave up 0 bases; unmatched junction bases: 7. The CDR3 sequence is CASRPGLAASSYEQYF. The CDR3 DNA sequence: TGCGCCAGCAGGCCGGGACTAGCGGCAAGCTCCTACGAGCAGTACTTC.

The rearrangement uses TRBV6-5 and TRBJ2-5; 9 bases are a match to TRBD2. With 6 bases clipped from V and 5 bases from J, the junction kept 16 bases outside the gene matches. In germline, CDR1 is MNHEY, CDR2 SVGAGI. CDR3 length: 17 residues. Here the CDR3 reads CASRDTFSGSLWETQYF. CDR3 nucleotides: TGTGCCAGCAGAGATACATTTAGCGGGAGTCTATGGGAGACCCAGTACTTC.

The chain combines TRBV7-9 with TRBJ2-7; TRBD1 agrees at 9 bases. This CDR3 spans 14 amino acids. Germline V lookup: CDR1 SEHNR, CDR2 FQNEAQ (reference sequence). The ends lost 3 bases at V and 6 bases at J; junction bases unmatched: 6. The CDR3: CASSFGTGKGEQYF. The CDR3 DNA reads TGTGCCAGCAGCTTTGGGACAGGGAAGGGCGAGCAGTACTTC.

This rearrangement joins TRBV20-1 to TRBJ2-7; 9 bases agree with TRBD1. The CDR3 loop spans 14 amino acids. The V and J ends lost 1 base and 6 bases, in that order; junction bases with no gene match: 7. The germline V gene encodes CDR1 DFQATT and CDR2 SNEGSKA (reference sequence). Here the CDR3 DNA reads TGCAGTGCTAGAGGGGGGACAGGGTACGTCGAGCAGTACTTC. It codes for CSARGGTGYVEQYF.

This clonotype was seen ten or more times. The chain is built from TRBV19 and TRBJ1-1, with D unclear. Looked up from germline, CDR1 is LNHDA and CDR2 is SQIVND (reference sequence). The CDR3 is 14 amino acids. Trimming took off 3 bases at V and 0 bases at J, with 8 bases between the two ends. CDR3 in DNA: TGTGCCAGTAGTATTGACCGCGTGAACACTGAAGCTTTCTTT. It is translated as CASSIDRVNTEAFF.

This clonotype has a count of ten or more. The chain recombines TRBV6-2 or TRBV6-3 with TRBJ2-1; the D is unclear. This CDR3 has 11 residues. V was trimmed by 5 bases and J by 4 bases, leaving 3 bases between them. CDR1 MNHEY and CDR2 SVGEGT come from the germline V gene. CDR3 bases: TGTGCCAGCAGTAGGTACAATGAGCAGTTCTTC. Translated: CASSRYNEQFF.

Concerning this clonotype: Because the CDR3 is missing its conserved closing phenylalanine or tryptophan, this is likely a read error. The DNA is omitted, as the CDR3 cannot be located on it reliably, and the CDR3 follows TCRdb's listing. V and J are TRBV5-1 and TRBJ2-2; the table calls TRBD2, which could not be checked here. From its first to its last residue, the CDR3 has 10 amino acids. The germline V gene has CDR1 SGHRS and CDR2 YFSETQ. CDR3 protein: CASSFPVRLA.

This clonotype has ten or more counts. The chain recombines TRBV7-3 with TRBJ2-2; no clear D. Trimming removed 5 bases at V and 6 bases at J, with 7 bases between. CDR3 length equals 12 residues. Germline CDR1 SGHTA, CDR2 FQGTGA. The CDR3 spells CASSPKAGELFF. In DNA, the CDR3 is TGTGCCAGCAGCCCGAAGGCCGGGGAGCTGTTTTTT. Drawing the rest from reference TRBV7-3 and TRBJ2-2, the complete variable domain is GAGVSQTPSNKVTEKGKYVELRCDPISGHTALYWYRQSLGQGPEFLIYFQGTGAADDSGLPNDRFFAVRPEGSVSTLKIQRTERGDSAVYLCASSPKAGELFFGEGSRLTVL.

Of note for this clonotype: The junction shows a germline mismatch at one end, possibly a read error. The genes are TRBV11-1 and TRBJ1-6; no clear D gene. Germline V gene lookup returns CDR1 SGHAT and CDR2 FQDESV (reference sequence). The CDR3 has 12 amino acids. CDR3 sequence reads: CASSLRSTPLHF. DNA for the CDR3: TGTGCCAGCAGCTTACGCAGCACACCCCTCCACTTC.

Worth noting for this clonotype: Germline is not matched at one junction end, which may reflect a read error. This chain joins TRBV28 and TRBJ1-2; D ambiguous. CDR1 and CDR2 from the germline V gene are MDHEN and SYDVKM. This CDR3 has 16 residues. CDR3 coding DNA: TGTGTCAGCAGTTCCGTCGGACCTGAATATACTAAGGGCTACACCTTC. Amino acid sequence: CVSSSVGPEYTKGYTF.

V gene TRBV15 combines with J gene TRBJ2-1; TRBD2 matches 10 bases. The V segment lost 3 bases and the J segment 9 bases; nucleotides outside the gene matches: 29. The CDR3 length is 22 residues. CDR1 and CDR2 (germline): LNHNV, YYDKDF (reference sequence). CDR3 sequence reads: CATSRDLVADTHTSGRAGEQFF. CDR3 bases: TGTGCCACCAGCAGGGACCTAGTCGCCGACACACACACCAGCGGGAGGGCCGGTGAGCAGTTCTTC.

This clonotype was found a few times. The rearrangement joins TRBV28 to TRBJ2-7, with D possibly being TRBD1 (5 bases). V was cut by 1 base and J by 2 bases, with 15 bases left in between. Germline V gene sequence: CDR1 MDHEN, CDR2 SYDVKM. CDR3 size: 16 residues. The CDR3 protein is CASSLYRRGLTYEQYV. CDR3 in DNA: TGTGCCAGCAGTTTATACAGGAGAGGCCTGACCTACGAGCAGTACGTC.

In this sample, this clonotype turned up many times. This sequence joins TRBV11-1 and TRBJ2-7; no clear D. V was clipped by 1 base and J by 1 base, with 5 bases between them. CDR1 is SGHAT, CDR2 FQDESV, per germline (reference sequence). The CDR3 length is 13 residues. This chain's CDR3 is CASSLGPSYEQYF. In DNA, the CDR3 is TGTGCCAGCAGCTTAGGGCCTTCCTACGAGCAGTACTTC.

This clonotype was seen many times. The rearrangement uses TRBV12-3 or TRBV12-4 and TRBJ2-1; 9 bases line up with TRBD1. The J segment lost 0 bases and the V segment lost 2 bases, leaving 8 bases of the junction unmatched. This CDR3 has 18 amino acids. In DNA, the CDR3 is TGTGCCAGCAGTTTATCGACAGGGGGTTCTAGCTCCTACAATGAGCAGTTCTTC. This sequence encodes CASSLSTGGSSSYNEQFF.

The chain employs TRBV4-1 and TRBJ2-7, with TRBD2 identical over 9 bases. This CDR3 contains 14 residues. Germline CDR1 is MGHRA and CDR2 is YSYEKL. The trim removed 10 bases at V and 3 bases at J, leaving 10 bases unmatched. The CDR3 sequence: CATAPGTSSYEQYF. CDR3 DNA: TGCGCCACTGCGCCCGGGACTAGCAGCTACGAGCAGTACTTC.

The chain couples TRBV15 to TRBJ1-1; D is undetermined. The germline gives CDR1 LNHNV, CDR2 YYDKDF (reference sequence). The CDR3 is 12 residues long. The V and J ends lost 4 bases and 8 bases respectively, with 11 bases between them. The CDR3 region has the DNA TGTGCCACCAGCACGGCTGGAACCGAAGCTTTCTTT. Amino acids: CATSTAGTEAFF.

J is TRBJ2-2 and V is TRBV24-1, with TRBD2 matching 13 bases. Germline CDR1 reads KGHDR; CDR2 reads SFDVKD. The CDR3 extends over 14 amino acids. After removal of 10 bases from V and 7 bases from J, the junction contained 5 bases not matched to a gene. CDR3 residues: CATTSGRAFGELFF. CDR3 nucleotide sequence: TGTGCCACTACTAGCGGGAGGGCGTTCGGGGAGCTGTTTTTT.

This clonotype was seen at least ten times. This chain joins TRBV19 and TRBJ2-7; D gene unclear. Trimming shortened V by 6 bases and J by 2 bases, and 8 bases separated the two germline ends. Germline loops: CDR1 LNHDA, CDR2 SQIVND (reference sequence). CDR3 length: 12 amino acids. The CDR3 loop reads CASRDGAYEQYF. For the CDR3, the DNA is TGTGCCAGTAGGGATGGCGCCTACGAGCAGTACTTC.

The chain carries TRBV19 and TRBJ1-4, with D possibly matching TRBD1 (6 bases). Germline V CDR1 and CDR2: LNHDA, SQIVND (reference sequence). Trimming took 2 bases from V and 3 from J, leaving 16 bases between them. This CDR3 has 17 amino acids. The CDR3 spells CASSILGGAGPNEKLFF. The DNA of the CDR3 is TGTGCCAGTAGTATATTGGGGGGGGCCGGACCTAATGAAAAACTGTTTTTT.